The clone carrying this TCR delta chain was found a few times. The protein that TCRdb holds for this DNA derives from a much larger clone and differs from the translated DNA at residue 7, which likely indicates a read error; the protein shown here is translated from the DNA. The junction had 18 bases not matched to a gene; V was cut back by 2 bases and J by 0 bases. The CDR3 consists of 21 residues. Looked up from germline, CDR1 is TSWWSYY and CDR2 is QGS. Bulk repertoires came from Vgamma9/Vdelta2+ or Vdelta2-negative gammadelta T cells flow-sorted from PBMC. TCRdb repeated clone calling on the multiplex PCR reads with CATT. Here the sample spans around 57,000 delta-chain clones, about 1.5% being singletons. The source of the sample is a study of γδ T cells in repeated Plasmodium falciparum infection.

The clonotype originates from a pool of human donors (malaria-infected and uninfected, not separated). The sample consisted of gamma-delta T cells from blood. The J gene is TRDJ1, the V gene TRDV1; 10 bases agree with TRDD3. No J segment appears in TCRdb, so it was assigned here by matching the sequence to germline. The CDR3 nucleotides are TGTGCTCTTGGGGAATCCCCCCCTTACTGGGGGATCCCTCCTAACACCGATAAACTCATCTTT. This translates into CALGESPPYWGIPPNTDKLIF.